Below, one T cell receptor (beta chain) is given with its context. Its antigen is still unknown. It has no much larger one-base neighbor in the sample; base qualities were not kept. TCRbeta CDR3 regions were amplified from genomic DNA using the immunoSEQ Assay, a bias-controlled multiplex PCR. On the authors' methods: Nucleated cell counts per sample were estimated from amplification of reference gene primers within the assay. Sequence reads were collapsed and filtered to measure the absolute abundance of every unique TCRbeta CDR3 rearrangement. For each sample, productive Simpson clonality was calculated by taking the square root of Simpson's diversity index across productive rearrangements. As stored in TCRdb, this immuneACCESS dataset retains in-frame rearrangements with V and J assigned. A fraction of the clones does not appear; measured against another copy, unresolved V genes explain less than half of the discrepancy, and the remainder lacks a known reason. V and J calls plus clone size are reproduced from that table; the DNA served to infer D and trimming. The sample table shows about 180,000 clones, and roughly 86% are seen once. The ten most abundant clones make up 1.5% to 2% of the sample.

The germline V gene provides CDR1 LGHNA and CDR2 YSLEER. The CDR3 holds 15 amino acids from the cysteine to the phenylalanine. Only the CDR3 portion is preserved as DNA: 45 bases, with reading frame beginning at the first base. V loses 0 bases of germline sequence and J loses 1 base, and the interval between the two ends is 9 bases. Whole blood was collected in K2EDTA tubes by collaborating institutions according to the institutions' own protocols. For TCRbeta analysis, collaborators shipped samples in one of three forms: frozen whole blood, isolated PBMCs, or DNA extracted from either of those sample types. The sample originates from a study of blood T cell repertoires in COVID-19 (dated by TCRdb to 2019 to 2021). A note on the overall study: The collaborator samples originated in the United States, Italy and Spain and spanned the acute and convalescent phases of COVID-19. Samples came from the ongoing ImmuneRACE study (first 160 participants) plus 1,254 subjects from 6 global collaborators. The material from the prospective study consisted of cDNA or gDNA derived from T cells, B-cell-depleted T cells, or PBMCs. The repertoires were made available in a free public database intended to serve as a resource for research on the immune response to SARS-CoV-2. Where available, HLA class I and class II types were obtained from metadata supplied by the sample provider rather than from assay-based typing. Nearly every sample came with metadata listing a de-identified subject ID, COVID-19 status, age in years and sex. Deeply sampled blood TCRbeta repertoires from subjects exposed to, actively infected with, or recovered from COVID-19 were included in the dataset.

The full study reports these points: Clinical and demographic metadata were provided uncurated, with the amount varying by source and participant.

Material for sequencing was peripheral blood. The sequence joins TRBV4-3 to TRBJ2-5, with an unclear D gene assignment. This clonotype was obtained from a woman between 50 and 59 years old with acute or convalescent COVID-19. The CDR3 region has the sequence CASSQEGWAQETQYF. The nucleotide sequence is given as TGCGCCAGCAGCCAAGAGGGTTGGGCCCAAGAGACCCAGTACTTC.